The 25 T cell receptor beta chains below were found in one sample sequenced in a study of cytomegalovirus exposure and HLA in healthy donors. The PCR had 60 Vbeta and 13 Jbeta primers. TCRdb's copy holds only in-frame clones and misses some; the assay was immunoSEQ multiplex PCR. The top ten hold around 0.25% of the sample, which has more than 150,000 clones, roughly 87% seen once. Specimen: PBMCs. The origin of the receptors is a girl under two years old in good health and CMV-seronegative.

The chain recombines TRBV5-1 with TRBJ2-1, with D possibly matching TRBD1 (6 bases). The CDR3 totals 16 residues. The V end lost 4 bases, the J end lost 8 bases, and 22 bases lay between the germline ends. The germline V gene has CDR1 SGHRS and CDR2 YFSETQ. The CDR3 sequence is CASSGPQGTRDDEQFF. DNA for the CDR3: TGCGCCAGCAGCGGACCACAGGGTACGAGGGATGATGAGCAGTTCTTC.

This chain joins TRBV27 and TRBJ1-6; D unresolved. Germline V gene sequence: CDR1 MNHEY, CDR2 SMNVEV (reference sequence). Trimming left V 5 bases short and J 8 bases short, with 10 bases between. CDR3 size: 13 residues. CDR3 amino acids: CASSVFGDSPLHF. The CDR3 region has the DNA TGTGCCAGCAGTGTCTTCGGGGATTCACCCCTCCACTTT.

V and J are TRBV9 and TRBJ2-7; no clear D gene. Trimming cost V 4 bases and J 5 bases, with 13 bases left between them. The germline gives CDR1 SGDLS, CDR2 YYNGEE. The CDR3 length is 13 residues. CDR3 DNA: TGTGCCAGCAGCCTATCCCCAAGCCACGAGCAGTACTTC. Amino acid sequence: CASSLSPSHEQYF.

The chain is built from TRBV7-9 and TRBJ1-1, with a tentative D call TRBD1 (6 bases). V was pared by 5 bases and J by 0 bases, with 19 bases between. The germline gives CDR1 SEHNR, CDR2 FQNEAQ (reference sequence). The CDR3 is made up of 17 amino acids. CDR3: CASSVRGHSLLNTEAFF. The DNA for the CDR3 is TGTGCCAGCAGCGTTAGGGGACATAGCCTCCTGAACACTGAAGCTTTCTTT. The variable domain in full, completed from reference TRBV7-9 and TRBJ1-1, reads DTGVSQNPRHKITKRGQNVTFRCDPISEHNRLYWYRQTLGQGPEFLTYFQNEAQLEKSRLLSDRFSAERPKGSFSTLEIQRTEQGDSAMYLCASSVRGHSLLNTEAFFGQGTRLTVV.

The V and J genes are TRBV5-4 and TRBJ1-2; 9 bases align to TRBD1. The CDR3 is 14 residues long. V lost 2 bases and J lost 2; bases outside the gene matches: 1. Looked up from germline, CDR1 is SGHNT and CDR2 is YYREEE (reference sequence). The DNA of the CDR3 is TGTGCCAGCAGCTTCGGGACAGGGAACTATGGCTACACCTTC. Amino acids: CASSFGTGNYGYTF. Based on the CDR3 plus reference TRBV5-4 and TRBJ1-2, the full variable domain is ETGVTQSPTHLIKTRGQQVTLRCSSQSGHNTVSWYQQALGQGPQFIFQYYREEENGRGNFPPRFSGLQFPNYSSELNVNALELDDSALYLCASSFGTGNYGYTFGSGTRLTVV.

This chain connects TRBV7-9 to TRBJ2-5, with 7 bases identical to TRBD2. CDR1 and CDR2 (germline): SEHNR, FQNEAQ (reference sequence). Germline trimming cut 2 bases from V and 5 bases from J; bases unmatched to any gene: 14. This CDR3 comprises 17 residues. This CDR3 is CASSLNVRSLGGETQYF. CDR3 in DNA: TGTGCCAGCAGCTTAAACGTACGATCCTTGGGAGGGGAGACCCAGTACTTC.

V usage is TRBV4-2 and J usage is TRBJ2-1, with D possibly matching TRBD2 (7 bases). The CDR3 length is 15 residues. Germline-derived CDR1 and CDR2 are LGHNA and YNFKEQ. V dropped 0 bases and J dropped 6 bases, with 12 bases sitting between them. CDR3 sequence (DNA): TGTGCCAGCAGCCAAGACCCCCGGGGGGCCAATGAGCAGTTCTTC. Translating it yields CASSQDPRGANEQFF.

V and J are TRBV5-1 and TRBJ2-7; TRBD1 aligns across 10 bases. Unmatched junction bases numbered 12, after V lost 0 bases and J lost 3 bases. The V gene's germline CDR1 is SGHRS and CDR2 YFSETQ. This CDR3 is built from 18 residues. CDR3 amino acids: CASSLGRQGASVGYEQYF. In nucleotides, the CDR3 is TGCGCCAGCAGCTTGGGGAGACAGGGGGCGTCGGTTGGCTACGAGCAGTACTTC.

J is TRBJ2-7 and V is TRBV4-3, with no clear D. CDR1 is LGHNA, CDR2 YSLEER, per germline. Trimming left V 3 bases short and J 2 bases short, with 14 bases between. The CDR3 spans 15 residues. The CDR3, as DNA: TGCGCCAGCAGCCAGCCAATAGCTACCCCCTACGAGCAGTACTTC. Translating gives CASSQPIATPYEQYF.

The chain joins TRBV19 to TRBJ1-2; 7 bases agree with TRBD1. The length of the CDR3 is 13 residues. V was pared by 5 bases and J by 7 bases, with 7 bases of the junction left unmatched. Germline V gene data show CDR1 as LNHDA and CDR2 as SQIVND (reference sequence). CDR3 sequence: CASSDREWAGYTF. The CDR3 nucleotides read TGTGCCAGTAGTGACAGGGAATGGGCTGGCTACACCTTC.

V gene TRBV2 combines with J gene TRBJ2-3, with a tentative D call TRBD1 (7 bases). Per the germline V gene, CDR1 is SNHLY and CDR2 is FYNNEI. The CDR3 is 15 residues long. Trimming left V 8 bases short and J 6 bases short, with 21 bases between. The CDR3 DNA reads TGTGCCAGCCTTAATCGCAGGGGGAGGATGGATACGCAGTATTTT. Amino acid sequence: CASLNRRGRMDTQYF.

The chain uses TRBV5-1 and TRBJ2-7; TRBD2 agrees at 11 bases. The CDR3 contains 15 residues. V shed 2 bases, J shed 0 bases, and the junction held 1 base outside the gene matches. The V gene's germline CDR1 is SGHRS and CDR2 YFSETQ. This CDR3 reads CASSFLAGGSYEQYF. The CDR3 DNA sequence: TGCGCCAGCAGCTTCCTAGCGGGGGGCTCCTACGAGCAGTACTTC.

The chain employs TRBV11-3 and TRBJ2-1; D may be TRBD1 (6 bases). Germline CDR1 and CDR2: SGHNT and YENEEA. The CDR3 loop spans 13 amino acids. V shed 4 bases and J shed 12 bases, with 16 bases lying between them. Here the CDR3 DNA reads TGTGCCAGCAGCTCCGGGACACAAAGGGGGCAGTTCTTC. This encodes CASSSGTQRGQFF.

Worth noting for this clone: The junction departs from the called germline gene at one end, perhaps through a read error. The rearrangement joins TRBV6-1 to TRBJ1-2; the D is unclear. CDR3 length: 13 amino acids. Germline V lookup: CDR1 MNHNS, CDR2 SASEGT. CDR3 coding DNA: TGTGCCAGCAGAGAAGGGCTTAACTATGGCTACACCTTC. It translates to CASREGLNYGYTF.

The CDR3 nucleotides read TGTGCCACCGCTACTAGCGGGACTCCCACAGATACGCAGTATTTT. Its translation is CATATSGTPTDTQYF. The chain is built from TRBV10-3 and TRBJ2-3, with 10 bases aligning to TRBD2. This CDR3 contains 15 residues. The germline gives CDR1 ENHRY, CDR2 SYGVKD. Trimming at V came to 10 bases and at J to 2 bases, leaving 9 bases not matched to a gene.

This sequence joins TRBV5-1 and TRBJ1-2, with 10 bases lining up with TRBD1. CDR1 and CDR2 (germline): SGHRS, YFSETQ. The J segment lost 1 base and the V segment lost 4 bases, leaving 13 bases of the junction unmatched. The CDR3 is 18 residues long. Here the CDR3 DNA reads TGCGCCAGCAGCACAGGGATGACAGGGGGCGCGATTAACTATGGCTACACCTTC. It encodes CASSTGMTGGAINYGYTF.

This chain connects TRBV5-1 to TRBJ2-1; TRBD2 agrees at 7 bases. This CDR3 is built from 16 residues. Germline V CDR1 and CDR2: SGHRS, YFSETQ. V was clipped by 0 bases and J by 4 bases; unmatched bases: 7. CDR3 DNA: TGCGCCAGCAGCTTGGGGTCGGGGACTATATACAATGAGCAGTTCTTC. The encoded protein is CASSLGSGTIYNEQFF.

The rearrangement joins TRBV5-4 to TRBJ2-5; 8 bases align to TRBD2. Germline V gene lookup returns CDR1 SGHNT and CDR2 YYREEE (reference sequence). The junction had 14 bases not matched to a gene; V was cut back by 5 bases and J by 5 bases. This CDR3 has 16 residues. Here the CDR3 reads CASSPVRLAGMETQYF. The CDR3 region has the DNA TGTGCCAGCAGTCCCGTCCGGCTAGCGGGCATGGAGACCCAGTACTTC.

The rearrangement links TRBV6-5 to TRBJ1-1; tentative D call: TRBD1 (5 bases). V shed 7 bases and J shed 4 bases, with 16 bases lying between them. This CDR3 is 14 amino acids long. The germline gives CDR1 MNHEY, CDR2 SVGAGI. The CDR3 sequence is CASKPGGGGTEAFF. DNA of the CDR3: TGTGCCAGCAAACCCGGGGGTGGTGGCACTGAAGCTTTCTTT.

The chain couples TRBV5-8 to TRBJ2-1; the D gene is possibly TRBD2 (7 bases). Trimming shortened V by 2 bases and J by 10 bases, and 16 bases separated the two germline ends. Germline V CDR1 and CDR2: SGHTS, YDEGEE. The CDR3 runs 14 residues. The CDR3 nucleotides read TGTGCCAGCAGCTTCGGAGGGGGGGCGCGGGAGCAGTTCTTC. This codes for CASSFGGGAREQFF.

The chain uses TRBV16 and TRBJ2-4; D possibly corresponds to TRBD2 (6 bases). V was shortened by 1 base and J by 8 bases, with 15 bases between the two germline ends. The germline V gene encodes CDR1 KGHSY and CDR2 FQNENV. The CDR3 covers 15 residues. The CDR3 DNA reads as TGTGCCAGCAGCCAATGGCCGACTAGTTTGGACATTCAGTACTTC. This codes for CASSQWPTSLDIQYF.

CDR3 in amino acids: CASSDLGLAGGPSADTQYF. The DNA of the CDR3 is TGTGCCAGCAGTGACTTGGGACTAGCGGGGGGGCCTAGTGCAGATACGCAGTATTTT. The chain couples TRBV6-1 to TRBJ2-3; 16 bases are shared with TRBD2. The CDR3 covers 19 residues. From germline, CDR1 is MNHNS and CDR2 SASEGT. V was clipped by 3 bases and J by 4 bases; unmatched bases: 10.

The V and J genes are TRBV5-1 and TRBJ1-2; 9 bases agree with TRBD1. This CDR3 contains 19 residues. Looked up from germline, CDR1 is SGHRS and CDR2 is YFSETQ. The ends lost 4 bases at V and 4 bases at J; junction bases unmatched: 20. CDR3 nucleotides: TGCGCCAGCAGCCTGGAAACCGGACAGGGGCGTAGAAATGTCTATGGCTACACCTTC. Protein: CASSLETGQGRRNVYGYTF.

This chain connects TRBV11-2 to TRBJ2-1; D possibly corresponds to TRBD2 (7 bases). This CDR3 has 14 residues. In germline, CDR1 is SGHAT, CDR2 FQNNGV. The V gene lost 6 bases and the J gene lost 7 bases, with 16 bases spanning the gap. The CDR3 sequence: CASRTLGGPNEQFF. As DNA, the CDR3 is TGTGCCAGCAGGACTCTCGGGGGGCCTAATGAGCAGTTCTTC. Based on the CDR3 plus reference TRBV11-2 and TRBJ2-1, the full variable domain is EAGVAQSPRYKIIEKRQSVAFWCNPISGHATLYWYQQILGQGPKLLIQFQNNGVVDDSQLPKDRFSAERLKGVDSTLKIQPAKLEDSAVYLCASRTLGGPNEQFFGPGTRLTVL.

The count of this clone is one. The chain combines TRBV11-2 with TRBJ1-3, with 7 bases aligning to TRBD1. Unmatched junction bases numbered 8, after V lost 6 bases and J lost 0 bases. Per the germline V gene, CDR1 is SGHAT and CDR2 is FQNNGV. CDR3 length: 16 amino acids. CDR3 nucleotides: TGTGCCAGCAGATCAGTAGGGGGCCCCTCTGGAAACACCATATATTTT. Translated: CASRSVGGPSGNTIYF.